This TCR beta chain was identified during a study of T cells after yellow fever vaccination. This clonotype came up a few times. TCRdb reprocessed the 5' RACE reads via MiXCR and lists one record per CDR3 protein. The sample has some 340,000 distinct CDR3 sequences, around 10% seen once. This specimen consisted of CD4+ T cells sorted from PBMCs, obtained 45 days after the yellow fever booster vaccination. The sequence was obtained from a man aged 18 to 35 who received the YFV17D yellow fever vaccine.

The CDR3 DNA sequence: TGTGCCAGCAGCACCTATGAGGTCAGGGAGCAGTTCTTC. Its protein product is CASSTYEVREQFF. The chain combines TRBV7-2 with TRBJ2-1; D not resolved. Germline V gives CDR1 SGHTA, CDR2 FQGNSA. With 5 bases removed from V and 10 bases from J, the gap between germline ends came to 15 bases. This CDR3 region has 13 residues.